This TCR beta chain emerged from a study of regulatory T cells in long-lasting Graves disease. At the level of the study: By definition, persistent Graves' disease involved antithyroid drugs for over 5 years alongside positive TSH receptor antibodies. Study conclusions and caveats: TRBV28, TRBJ1-2 and TRBJ2-5 were favored in persistent disease. Having only a small sample size may have limited accuracy.

Time point indicated: persistent/refractory GD, antithyroid drugs over 5 years with positive TRAb. PBMCs provided the RNA from which the TCR library was made. Notes on this clonotype: Its antigen is undetermined.

The TCR beta library used iRepertoire HTBI primers with Arm-PCR amplification of CDR3. MiXCR was run by TCRdb on the multiplex PCR reads, yielding one entry per CDR3 protein. This sample carries under 500,000 distinct CDR3 sequences, 20% to 25% of them seen once, and the ten largest clones take approximately 8%. There are 14 residues in the CDR3. The ends lost 2 bases at V and 3 bases at J; junction bases unmatched: 4. Germline CDR1 is DFQATT and CDR2 is SNEGSKA (reference sequence). The gene calls are TRBV20-1 and TRBJ2-7; 10 bases agree with TRBD2. The specimen comprised peripheral blood mononuclear cells (PBMCs), sampled when the disease was refractory, from a patient treated with antithyroid drugs. This TCR came from a female donor with Graves disease. The CDR3 DNA follows: TGCAGTGCTAGACCCCTAGCGGGAGTCTACGAGCAGTACTTC. It specifies CSARPLAGVYEQYF.